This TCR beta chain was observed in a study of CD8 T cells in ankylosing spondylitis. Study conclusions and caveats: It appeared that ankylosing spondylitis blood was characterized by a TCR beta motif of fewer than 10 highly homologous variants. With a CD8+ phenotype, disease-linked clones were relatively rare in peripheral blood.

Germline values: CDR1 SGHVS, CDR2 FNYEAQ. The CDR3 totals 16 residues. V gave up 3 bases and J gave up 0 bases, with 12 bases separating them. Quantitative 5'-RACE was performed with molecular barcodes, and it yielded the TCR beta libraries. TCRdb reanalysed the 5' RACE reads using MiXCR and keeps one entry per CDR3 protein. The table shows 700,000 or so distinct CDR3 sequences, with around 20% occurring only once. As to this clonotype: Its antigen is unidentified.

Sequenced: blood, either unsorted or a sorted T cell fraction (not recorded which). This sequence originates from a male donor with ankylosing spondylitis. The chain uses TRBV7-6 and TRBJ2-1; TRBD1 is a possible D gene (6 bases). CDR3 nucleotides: TGTGCCAGCAGCTTGGGTTCGGGACACTCCTACAATGAGCAGTTCTTC. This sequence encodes CASSLGSGHSYNEQFF.